What follows are 17 T cell receptor beta chains derived from one specimen sequenced in a study of T-cell reconstitution after alpha-beta-depleted transplantation in children (dated by TCRdb to 2016 to 2017). Receptor amplification or capture employed PCR. For sequencing, an Illumina HiSeq 2500 was employed. To normalize quantification of the TCRbeta repertoire, the TCR libraries were built with molecular barcoding that relied on unique molecular identifiers. In-frame beta chains were kept once TCRdb had trimmed the public reads at Q25 with fastp and called clones with MiXCR. CDR3 protein duplicates are merged, each entry listing the most common genes and DNA. A total of about 350,000 distinct CDR3 sequences appear in this sample, less than 15% of them only once. Around 4% of the sample comes from the top ten. The starting material was PBMCs, obtained from the stem cell graft. These receptors were obtained from a human donor who donated a stem cell graft to a child with Fanconi anemia.

This clonotype appeared a few times. The chain joins TRBV4-3 to TRBJ1-2; D gene uncertain. The CDR3 contains 15 residues. V was shortened by 1 base and J by 2 bases, with 11 bases between the two germline ends. From germline, CDR1 is LGHNA and CDR2 YSLEER. In nucleotides, the CDR3 is TGCGCCAGCAGCCAAGGGGTGGGAAAGAACTATGGCTACACCTTC. It encodes CASSQGVGKNYGYTF.

This chain connects TRBV18 to TRBJ2-3, with 9 bases that match TRBD2. CDR1 KGHSH and CDR2 LQKENI come from the germline V gene. V shed 5 bases, J shed 1 base, and the junction held 4 bases outside the gene matches. The CDR3 has 15 amino acids. For the CDR3, the DNA is TGTGCCAGCTCAACCCCTAGCGGGGGCACAGATACGCAGTATTTT. This sequence encodes CASSTPSGGTDTQYF.

The rearrangement joins TRBV29-1 to TRBJ1-2; TRBD1 matches 10 bases. Trimming at V came to 7 bases and at J to 0 bases, leaving 11 bases not matched to a gene. CDR1 is SQVTM, CDR2 ANQGSEA, per germline. The CDR3 spans 16 residues. Written as DNA, the CDR3 is TGCAGCGCTAGAACCGGGACAGGGGCCGCTAACTATGGCTACACCTTC. It encodes CSARTGTGAANYGYTF.

The gene calls are TRBV27 and TRBJ1-6, with unresolved D. The CDR3 length is 14 residues. Per the germline V gene, CDR1 is MNHEY and CDR2 is SMNVEV (reference sequence). The V and J ends lost 6 bases and 10 bases respectively, with 16 bases between them. The CDR3: CASSGQAERSPLHF. CDR3 nucleotides: TGTGCCAGCAGCGGTCAGGCGGAACGATCACCCCTCCACTTT.

This chain links TRBV11-2 with TRBJ1-5, with D perhaps matching TRBD1 (6 bases). V was trimmed by 4 bases and J by 8 bases, leaving 12 bases between them. Germline CDR1 and CDR2: SGHAT and FQNNGV. The CDR3 is 13 amino acids. The CDR3 DNA is TGTGCCAGCAGCTCACCGGGGGCGAAGCCCCAGCATTTT. Amino acids: CASSSPGAKPQHF.

The chain's CDR3 is CASSSATSGGTYEQYF. CDR3 coding DNA: TGTGCCAGCAGCTCCGCCACTAGCGGGGGGACCTACGAGCAGTACTTC. V usage is TRBV7-8 and J usage is TRBJ2-7; 12 positions match TRBD2. The V segment lost 4 bases and the J segment 2 bases; nucleotides outside the gene matches: 6. The CDR3 loop spans 16 amino acids. CDR1 and CDR2 (germline): SGHVS, FQNEAQ.

The sample holds many counts of this clonotype. The CDR3 coding sequence is TGTGCCAGCAGCCAAGACACAGGTCTTTACACAGATACGCAGTATTTT. Its translation: CASSQDTGLYTDTQYF. The chain has TRBV3-1 and TRBJ2-3; D may be TRBD1 (5 bases). Trimming stripped 0 bases from V and 2 bases from J, with 12 bases between. The CDR3 has 16 amino acids. Germline V lookup: CDR1 LGHDT, CDR2 YNNKEL (reference sequence).

This clonotype was recorded at least ten times. CDR3 in amino acids: CASSQGGRDAEAFF. CDR3 in DNA: TGTGCCAGCAGCCAAGGTGGGAGGGACGCTGAAGCTTTCTTT. V usage is TRBV14 and J usage is TRBJ1-1; D is possibly TRBD1 (5 bases). Deletions cut 1 base from V and 6 bases from J, with 12 bases between. The CDR3 consists of 14 residues. Per the germline V gene, CDR1 is SGHDN and CDR2 is FVKESK. Combining the CDR3 with reference TRBV14 and TRBJ1-1 gives the whole variable domain EAGVTQFPSHSVIEKGQTVTLRCDPISGHDNLYWYRRVMGKEIKFLLHFVKESKQDESGMPNNRFLAERTGGTYSTLKVQPAELEDSGVYFCASSQGGRDAEAFFGQGTRLTVV.

This clonotype came up many times. The rearrangement uses TRBV3-1 and TRBJ2-3, with 8 nucleotides matching TRBD1. The CDR3 length is 15 residues. V lost 1 base, J lost 1 base, and 1 base stayed unmatched. CDR1 is LGHDT and CDR2 is YNNKEL in the germline V gene (reference sequence). The CDR3 is CASSQVQGGTDTQYF. The CDR3 DNA reads TGTGCCAGCAGCCAAGTACAGGGGGGCACAGATACGCAGTATTTT.

This clonotype was counted a few times. The CDR3 loop is CAISDPNEQFF. CDR3 bases: TGTGCCATCAGCGACCCCAATGAGCAGTTCTTC. The rearrangement links TRBV10-3 to TRBJ2-1; D is ambiguous. With 6 bases removed from V and 6 bases from J, the gap between germline ends came to 6 bases. The CDR3 loop spans 11 amino acids. Germline V lookup: CDR1 ENHRY, CDR2 SYGVKD.

This clonotype was observed a handful of times. The chain is built from TRBV5-6 and TRBJ2-7; possible D gene TRBD2, 6 bases. With 3 bases removed from V and 0 bases from J, the gap between germline ends came to 13 bases. Germline V gene sequence: CDR1 SGHDT, CDR2 YYEEEE. The CDR3 totals 15 residues. The CDR3 protein is CASSYGTFPSYEQYV. CDR3 nucleotides: TGTGCCAGCAGCTATGGGACTTTCCCCTCCTACGAGCAGTACGTC.

As concerns this clonotype: The junction departs from the called germline gene at one end, perhaps through a read error. The J gene is TRBJ2-5, the V gene TRBV7-7; 8 bases are shared with TRBD2. This CDR3 region has 16 residues. Germline V gene data show CDR1 as SSHAT and CDR2 as FNYEAQ (reference sequence). This CDR3 reads CASSLGGTRLSETQYF. CDR3 nucleotides: TGTGCTAGCAGCTTGGGGGGGACTAGACTGTCGGAGACCCAGTACTTC. Combining the CDR3 with reference TRBV7-7 and TRBJ2-5 gives the whole variable domain GAGVSQSPRYKVTKRGQDVTLRCDPISSHATLYWYQQALGQGPEFLTYFNYEAQPDKSGLPSDRFSAERPEGSISTLTIQRTEQRDSAMYRCASSLGGTRLSETQYFGPGTRLLVL.

V gene TRBV11-2 combines with J gene TRBJ2-5; 8 bases match TRBD2. The CDR3 totals 16 residues. Trimming removed 2 bases from V and 2 bases from J; junction bases left unmatched: 7. Germline V CDR1 and CDR2: SGHAT, FQNNGV. CDR3 DNA: TGTGCCAGCAGCTTATACCCAGCGGGGGAGCAAGAGACCCAGTACTTC. Translating gives CASSLYPAGEQETQYF.

In this sample, this clonotype turned up a few times. The chain combines TRBV7-3 with TRBJ1-4; D is undetermined. Per germline, CDR1 SGHTA and CDR2 FQGTGA. V lost 5 bases and J lost 8, with 12 bases in between. The CDR3 sequence is 13 residues long. CDR3 DNA: TGTGCCAGCAGCCGGTGGCAAGGCGAAAAACTGTTTTTT. Encoded protein: CASSRWQGEKLFF.

This clonotype was seen many times. This chain joins TRBV7-8 and TRBJ1-1; D gene uncertain. Trimming removed 5 bases at V and 4 bases at J, with 17 bases between. Per the germline V gene, CDR1 is SGHVS and CDR2 is FQNEAQ. The CDR3 runs 15 residues. The CDR3 loop reads CASSPGRIRSTEAFF. The CDR3 bases are TGTGCCAGCAGCCCGGGCCGCATAAGGAGCACTGAAGCTTTCTTT.

The V gene is TRBV20-1, the J gene TRBJ1-5, with unresolved D. From germline, CDR1 is DFQATT and CDR2 SNEGSKA (reference sequence). Trimming stripped 4 bases from V and 2 bases from J, with 6 bases between. CDR3 length equals 12 residues. The CDR3 region is CSANNRNQPQHF. Here the CDR3 DNA reads TGCAGTGCTAACAACCGCAATCAGCCCCAGCATTTT.

The chain's CDR3 is CASSEHEGKLNTGELFF. CDR3 sequence (DNA): TGTGCCAGCAGCGAACATGAGGGAAAACTAAACACCGGGGAGCTGTTTTTT. The V and J genes are TRBV5-5 and TRBJ2-2; D may be TRBD2 (5 bases). The CDR3 runs 17 residues. Germline V lookup: CDR1 SGHKS, CDR2 YYEKEE (reference sequence). V was cut by 4 bases and J by 2 bases, with 18 bases left in between.